Each of the 11 T cell receptor beta chains below was sequenced from the same sample in a study of control samples from healthy donors and cancer patients. Only in-frame clones appear in the TCRdb table, and some are missing; sequencing was by immunoSEQ multiplex PCR. Found here are some 140,000 clones, roughly 92% of them singletons; the top ten hold around 11%. The source material was blood. The source is a man in his thirties or forties in good health.

The chain uses TRBV4-2 and TRBJ1-5; the D is unclear. This CDR3 has 16 amino acids. V gave up 0 bases and J gave up 0 bases, with 9 bases separating them. Germline CDR1 reads LGHNA; CDR2 reads YNFKEQ. CDR3 protein: CASSQDKADSNQPQHF. The CDR3 DNA sequence: TGTGCCAGCAGCCAAGATAAGGCGGATAGCAATCAGCCCCAGCATTTT.

This clone was seen a few times. The chain carries TRBV7-8 and TRBJ2-3; D ambiguous. CDR1 and CDR2 from the germline V gene are SGHVS and FQNEAQ. V lost 6 bases and J lost 2, with 12 bases in between. This CDR3 is 14 amino acids long. CDR3 loop: CASRHTKPTDTQYF. The CDR3 bases are TGTGCCAGCAGACATACTAAGCCCACAGATACGCAGTATTTT.

This chain joins TRBV7-6 and TRBJ1-4; possible D gene TRBD1, 5 bases. This CDR3 has 15 residues. From germline, CDR1 is SGHVS and CDR2 FNYEAQ. V was pared by 4 bases and J by 6 bases, with 15 bases between. The CDR3 sequence: CASSSFRGFDEKLFF. CDR3 bases: TGTGCCAGCAGCTCTTTTCGGGGGTTTGATGAAAAACTGTTTTTT. Based on the CDR3 plus reference TRBV7-6 and TRBJ1-4, the full variable domain is GAGVSQSPRYKVTKRGQDVALRCDPISGHVSLYWYRQALGQGPEFLTYFNYEAQQDKSGLPNDRFSAERPEGSISTLTIQRTEQRDSAMYRCASSSFRGFDEKLFFGSGTQLSVL.

The chain has TRBV11-2 and TRBJ1-6; unclear D gene. With 6 bases removed from V and 7 bases from J, the gap between germline ends came to 13 bases. The germline gives CDR1 SGHAT, CDR2 FQNNGV. This CDR3 comprises 14 residues. CDR3 in DNA: TGTGCCAGCAGTGTAACCAGGAGAAATTCACCCCTCCACTTT. Protein: CASSVTRRNSPLHF.

The chain links TRBV7-9 to TRBJ2-7, with TRBD2 as a possible D gene (6 bases). Trimming took off 3 bases at V and 1 base at J, with 16 bases between the two ends. Germline V gives CDR1 SEHNR, CDR2 FQNEAQ (reference sequence). The CDR3 length is 16 residues. CDR3 protein: CASSFDGLSKSYEQYF. The CDR3, as DNA: TGTGCCAGCAGCTTCGACGGACTATCCAAATCCTACGAGCAGTACTTC.

The chain couples TRBV28 to TRBJ2-1; D tentatively fits TRBD1 or TRBD2 (5 bases each). The length of the CDR3 is 13 residues. The germline V gene has CDR1 MDHEN and CDR2 SYDVKM. Trimming pared 2 bases from V and 12 bases from J, leaving 14 bases between. The CDR3 sequence: CASSLRFRGGQFF. The CDR3 nucleotides read TGTGCCAGCAGTTTAAGATTCCGGGGCGGGCAGTTCTTC.

The gene calls are TRBV7-2 and TRBJ2-2; 8 nucleotides line up with TRBD1. In germline, CDR1 is SGHTA, CDR2 FQGNSA. V was pared by 5 bases and J by 4 bases, with 9 bases of the junction left unmatched. There are 16 residues in the CDR3. The CDR3, as DNA: TGTGCCAGCAGCCTTGGGGGGACAGGACGCACCGGGGAGCTGTTTTTT. It codes for CASSLGGTGRTGELFF.

This sequence joins TRBV12-3 or TRBV12-4 and TRBJ1-3; D call uncertain. There are 13 residues in the CDR3. V was cut by 5 bases and J by 4 bases, with 9 bases left in between. The CDR3 loop reads CASSLGLGNTIYF. In DNA, the CDR3 is TGTGCCAGCAGTCTCGGGTTAGGAAACACCATATATTTT.

The chain has TRBV20-1 and TRBJ2-7, with D unclear. The CDR3 length is 10 residues. Looked up from germline, CDR1 is DFQATT and CDR2 is SNEGSKA (reference sequence). Trimming took off 5 bases at V and 2 bases at J, with 4 bases between the two ends. The CDR3 coding sequence is TGCAGTGCTGGTACCTACGAGCAGTACTTC. It codes for CSAGTYEQYF.

V gene TRBV18 combines with J gene TRBJ2-1, with 8 bases fitting TRBD2. CDR3 length: 16 residues. CDR1 and CDR2 from the germline V gene are KGHSH and LQKENI. The ends lost 3 bases at V and 3 bases at J; junction bases unmatched: 7. The CDR3 DNA follows: TGTGCCAGCTCACCTCGCACGGGAGGGCACTACAATGAGCAGTTCTTC. Protein sequence: CASSPRTGGHYNEQFF.

The J gene is TRBJ2-1, the V gene TRBV12-5; D gene uncertain. The V gene's germline CDR1 is LGHNT and CDR2 FRNRAP. This CDR3 spans 15 amino acids. The V gene lost 1 base and the J gene lost 0 bases, with 7 bases spanning the gap. The chain's CDR3 is CASGLDGSSYNEQFF. DNA for the CDR3: TGTGCTAGTGGTTTGGACGGAAGCTCCTACAATGAGCAGTTCTTC.